This paragraph covers one T cell receptor (beta chain) sequence. This CDR3 has 14 amino acids. Germline CDR1 and CDR2: GTSNPN and SVGIG (reference sequence). J gave up 2 bases and V 5 bases, and 5 bases lay outside the gene matches. These data originate in a study of blood T cell repertoires in COVID-19. Under the authors' procedure: Reference gene primer amplification gave nucleated cell count estimates. Data came from immunoSEQ multiplex PCR; TCRdb stores just in-frame clones and leaves some out. V, J and clone size reflect that table, while D and trimming were determined from the DNA. Among approximately 50,000 clones, approximately 85% were seen once, and the ten largest hold about 16%.

Material for sequencing was peripheral blood. This sequence originates from a human donor in a cohort sampled during active COVID-19. This chain links TRBV30 with TRBJ2-3; 9 bases line up with TRBD1. The DNA of the CDR3 is TGTGCCTGGGGGGGACAGGGAAACACAGATACGCAGTATTTT. Its translation is CAWGGQGNTDTQYF. The variable domain in full, completed from reference TRBV30 and TRBJ2-3, reads SQTIHQWPATLVQPVGSPLSLECTVEGTSNPNLYWYRQAAGRGLQLLFYSVGIGQISSEVPQNLSASRPQDRQFILSSKKLLLSDSGFYLCAWGGQGNTDTQYFGPGTRLTVL.